This T cell receptor (beta chain) was captured by sequencing in a study of shared clonotypes between healthy human individuals. Study context: CD4 naive and memory got three plates each, CD8 naive two, CD8 memory one.

The V end lost 0 bases, the J end lost 6 bases, and 6 bases lay between the germline ends. CDR1 is SGHDT, CDR2 YYEEEE, per germline. The CDR3 is 13 amino acids. CD45RO-negative, CCR7-selected cells formed the naive CD8 fraction, which excluded terminally differentiated effector memory CD45RA+ cells. The method was immunoSEQ multiplex PCR; TCRdb's version includes in-frame clones alone and lacks a portion of them. This sample yields about 580,000 clones, of which more than 95% are seen a single time; 0.3% belongs to the top ten. Regarding the study as a whole: Clonotypes which were not shared had lower generation probabilities than clonotypes that all four donors shared. The study generally estimated greater richness for naive than memory subsets.

This clone was detected only once. Its antigen is as yet unknown. The chain has TRBV5-6 and TRBJ2-2; D is undetermined. Sample: naive CD8+ T cells sorted from blood. The source of this sequence is a man aged 25-45 years in good health. This CDR3 reads CASSLVGAGELFF. In DNA form, the CDR3 reads TGTGCCAGCAGCTTGGTTGGGGCCGGGGAGCTGTTTTTT. Full variable domain (missing parts from reference TRBV5-6 and TRBJ2-2): DAGVTQSPTHLIKTRGQQVTLRCSPKSGHDTVSWYQQALGQGPQFIFQYYEEEERQRGNFPDRFSGHQFPNYSSELNVNALLLGDSALYLCASSLVGAGELFFGEGSRLTVL.